Listed below are T cell receptor beta chains from one sample, sequenced in a study of Ad26.COV2.S vaccination and SARS-CoV-2 variants. Data came from immunoSEQ multiplex PCR; TCRdb stores just in-frame clones and leaves some out. The table shows about 320,000 clones, with around four fifths occurring only once. The sequences come from peripheral blood, collected in a trial of Ad26.COV2.S vaccine versus placebo. These receptors originate from a person aged 18-65 years who received the Ad26.COV2.S COVID-19 vaccine or a placebo. Both conserved end residues are trimmed from each CDR3.

J gene: TRBJ2-7
V gene: TRBV2
CDR3 protein: ASRFGYEQY

J gene: TRBJ2-5
V gene: TRBV5-1
CDR3 protein: ASSLRPSGSLETQY

J gene: TRBJ2-2
V gene: TRBV6-5
CDR3 protein: ASRDRQGDTGELF

J gene: TRBJ1-1
V gene: TRBV5-5
CDR3 protein: ASSDSMNTEAF

J gene: TRBJ1-2
V gene: TRBV9
CDR3 protein: ASSARQGPTYGYT

J gene: TRBJ1-4
V gene: TRBV7-9
CDR3 protein: ASSLGGGEKLF

J gene: TRBJ2-2
V gene: TRBV14
CDR3 protein: ASSQNRGNTGELF

J gene: TRBJ2-2
V gene: TRBV4-1
CDR3 protein: ASSHRGGSAGELF

J gene: TRBJ1-1
V gene: TRBV5-1
CDR3 protein: ASSSRGLNTEAF

J gene: TRBJ2-5
V gene: TRBV7-3
CDR3 protein: ASSLGSLETQY

J gene: TRBJ1-1
V gene: TRBV19
CDR3 protein: ASSIVGMRTEAF

J gene: TRBJ1-2
V gene: TRBV5-6
CDR3 protein: ASSLAKLGGYGYT

J gene: TRBJ1-2
V gene: TRBV28
CDR3 protein: ASSFGGPIYGYT